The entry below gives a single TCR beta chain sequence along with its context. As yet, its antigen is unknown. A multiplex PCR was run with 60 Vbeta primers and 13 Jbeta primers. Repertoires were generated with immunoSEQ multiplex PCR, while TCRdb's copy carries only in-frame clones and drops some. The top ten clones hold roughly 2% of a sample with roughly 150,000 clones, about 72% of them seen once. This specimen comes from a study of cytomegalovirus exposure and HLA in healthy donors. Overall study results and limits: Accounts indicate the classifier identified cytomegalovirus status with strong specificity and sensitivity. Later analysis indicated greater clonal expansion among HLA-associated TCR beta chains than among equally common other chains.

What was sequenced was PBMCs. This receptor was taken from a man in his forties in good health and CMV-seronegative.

CDR3 sequence: CASSRTGAYEQYF. The DNA for the CDR3 is TGTGCCAGCAGCCGGACAGGGGCCTACGAGCAGTACTTC. The V and J genes are TRBV7-2 and TRBJ2-7, with 9 bases lining up with TRBD1. V dropped 5 bases and J dropped 2; count of bases not matched to a gene: 1. Germline CDR1 SGHTA, CDR2 FQGNSA. The CDR3 spans 13 residues.